The T cell receptor beta chain under discussion was sequenced for a study of beta chain features in type 1 diabetes. Study observations and caveats: The study found moderately but significantly shorter TCRB CDR3s in all four CD4+ subsets of Type 1 diabetes patients.

Germline lookup yields CDR1 SGHRS and CDR2 YFSETQ. Trimming pared 2 bases from V and 0 bases from J, leaving 8 bases between. The CDR3 has 14 amino acids. Expressed TCRB transcripts got sequenced, as all isolated RNA was reverse transcribed. Only in-frame clones appear in the TCRdb table, and some are missing; sequencing was by immunoSEQ multiplex PCR. This table holds about 740,000 clones, roughly 13% found once. This clone came up a few times. The antigen is unknown. Material for sequencing was naive CD4+ T cells from blood. The chain combines TRBV5-1 with TRBJ1-1; D might be TRBD1 (6 bases). The sequence was obtained from a man between 18 and 35 years old with type 1 diabetes. For the CDR3, the DNA is TGCGCCAGCAGCTTTCGACAGGTGAACACTGAAGCTTTCTTT. Translating gives CASSFRQVNTEAFF. Complete variable domain (other parts from reference TRBV5-1 and TRBJ1-1): KAGVTQTPRYLIKTRGQQVTLSCSPISGHRSVSWYQQTPGQGLQFLFEYFSETQRNKGNFPGRFSGRQFSNSRSEMNVSTLELGDSALYLCASSFRQVNTEAFFGQGTRLTVV.